Listed below are T cell receptor beta chains from one sample, sequenced in a study of cytomegalovirus exposure and HLA in healthy donors. The repertoire was sequenced with immunoSEQ multiplex PCR; TCRdb's copy has only in-frame clones and lacks some. This sample yields approximately 120,000 clones, of which approximately 71% are seen a single time; 4.5% to 5.5% belongs to the top ten. Sequenced: PBMCs. The origin of the receptors is a woman aged 70-85 years in good health and CMV-seropositive. Both conserved end residues are part of each CDR3. Each record gives: J gene, clone size, V gene, D gene, CDR3 DNA, CDR3 protein. A D gene is named only where the DNA matches it firmly. Expanded clones are given a class, and other clones once, few, many or no size at all.

J: TRBJ2-5
size: .
V: TRBV27
D: .
DNA: TGTGCCAGCACCAAAACCCGACACTCAGAGACCCAGTACTTC
CDR3: CASTKTRHSETQYF

J: TRBJ1-5
size: .
V: TRBV19
D: .
DNA: TGTGCCAGTAGTATACTGACAGGAGTCAATCAGCCCCAGCATTTT
CDR3: CASSILTGVNQPQHF

J: TRBJ1-6
size: .
V: TRBV30
D: .
DNA: TGTGCCTGGAGTGTGTCGGGGTCGGGTTCACCCCTCCACTTT
CDR3: CAWSVSGSGSPLHF

J: TRBJ2-3
size: few
V: TRBV6-5
D: .
DNA: TGTGCCTCCTACCCCGGTCCTAGCACAGATACGCAGTATTTT
CDR3: CASYPGPSTDTQYF

J: TRBJ2-2
size: few
V: TRBV11-2
D: TRBD1
DNA: TGTGCCAGCAGCTTAAAGACAGGGGGCACCGGGGAGCTGTTTTTT
CDR3: CASSLKTGGTGELFF

J: TRBJ1-6
size: few
V: TRBV2
D: TRBD1
DNA: TGTGCCAGCAGAACGCCCCGGGACAGGGGATTGAATTCACCCCTCCACTTT
CDR3: CASRTPRDRGLNSPLHF

J: TRBJ1-2
size: .
V: TRBV6-6
D: TRBD1
DNA: TGTGCTAGCAGTTACTCGGACAGGGGAGGCTATGGCTACACCTTC
CDR3: CASSYSDRGGYGYTF

J: TRBJ1-2
size: few
V: TRBV6-1
D: TRBD1
DNA: TGTGCCAGCAGCGAAGTAGGGACAGCCTATGGCTACACCTTC
CDR3: CASSEVGTAYGYTF

J: TRBJ1-1
size: .
V: TRBV12-5
D: .
DNA: TGTGCTAGTGGTTTTGAGGGGGTCACTGAAGCTTTCTTT
CDR3: CASGFEGVTEAFF

J: TRBJ2-3
size: .
V: TRBV5-1
D: TRBD2
DNA: TGCGCCAGCAAGAACGGGGGAGGGACAGATACGCAGTATTTT
CDR3: CASKNGGGTDTQYF

J: TRBJ2-4
size: few
V: TRBV5-6
D: TRBD2
DNA: TGTGCCAGCAGCCCCGGGGGTAGCGGGGGGTTAGCCAAAAACATTCAGTACTTC
CDR3: CASSPGGSGGLAKNIQYF

J: TRBJ2-5
size: .
V: TRBV4-1
D: .
DNA: TGCGCCAGCAGCCTTAGAGGTAGTTCACTTCAAGAGACCCAGTACTTC
CDR3: CASSLRGSSLQETQYF

J: TRBJ1-6
size: few
V: TRBV5-1
D: .
DNA: TGCGCCAGCAGCTTGGTGGGGCAAGATAATTCACCCCTCCACTTT
CDR3: CASSLVGQDNSPLHF

J: TRBJ2-3
size: .
V: TRBV19
D: TRBD2
DNA: TGTGCCACCGCGAGCGGGGAAACAGATACGCAGTATTTT
CDR3: CATASGETDTQYF

J: TRBJ2-5
size: .
V: TRBV2
D: .
DNA: TGTGCCAGCAGTGAGAACATTCAAGAGACCCAGTACTTC
CDR3: CASSENIQETQYF

J: TRBJ2-5
size: .
V: TRBV5-1
D: .
DNA: TGCGCCAGCAGCTTGTTGGGCAGCCAAGAGACCCAGTACTTC
CDR3: CASSLLGSQETQYF

J: TRBJ2-5
size: .
V: TRBV10-3
D: TRBD2
DNA: TGTGCCATCAGTGAGTCGGTTGGGACTAGCTTCTCCGAGACCCAGTACTTC
CDR3: CAISESVGTSFSETQYF

J: TRBJ2-1
size: .
V: TRBV4-1
D: TRBD2
DNA: TGCGCCAGCAGCCAAGATCGTGGGACTAGCGGGGGAAATGAGCAGTTCTTC
CDR3: CASSQDRGTSGGNEQFF

J: TRBJ2-4
size: .
V: TRBV9
D: .
DNA: TGTGCCAGCAGCAGAGAGACAGTGGACATTCAGTACTTC
CDR3: CASSRETVDIQYF

J: TRBJ1-1
size: .
V: TRBV7-2
D: .
DNA: TGTGCCGCCCTAGGGGGTTTCACTGAAGCTTTCTTT
CDR3: CAALGGFTEAFF

J: TRBJ1-1
size: .
V: TRBV21-1
D: .
DNA: TGTGCCAGCAGCAAAGGAGGGACAACTGAAGCTTTCTTT
CDR3: CASSKGGTTEAFF

J: TRBJ2-7
size: few
V: TRBV2
D: .
DNA: TGTGCCAGCAGTGCCCAGCGGGTCTACGAGCAGTACTTC
CDR3: CASSAQRVYEQYF

J: TRBJ2-1
size: .
V: TRBV7-9
D: .
DNA: TGTGCCAGCAGCTTAGAACCTCGTAGTCCCTACAATGAGCAGTTCTTC
CDR3: CASSLEPRSPYNEQFF

J: TRBJ1-1
size: .
V: TRBV19
D: .
DNA: TGTGCCAGTGGCAGGGCAACCGGCGGCACTGAAGCTTTCTTT
CDR3: CASGRATGGTEAFF

J: TRBJ2-5
size: once
V: TRBV30
D: .
DNA: TGTGCCTGGGGACAGCCTTTTGGTACCCAGTACTTC
CDR3: CAWGQPFGTQYF

J: TRBJ1-2
size: .
V: TRBV30
D: TRBD1
DNA: TGTGCCTGGAGTCGCGACAGGGTGGGCTACACCTTC
CDR3: CAWSRDRVGYTF

J: TRBJ2-1
size: .
V: TRBV29-1
D: TRBD2
DNA: TGCAGCGGCCTACCCGCGGGAGTTTCCTACAATGAGCAGTTCTTC
CDR3: CSGLPAGVSYNEQFF

J: TRBJ2-3
size: .
V: TRBV9
D: TRBD2
DNA: TGTGCCAGCAGTGCAACTAGGAGCGGGGGGCGGACAGATACGCAGTATTTT
CDR3: CASSATRSGGRTDTQYF

J: TRBJ1-5
size: .
V: TRBV7-9
D: .
DNA: TGTGCCAGCAGCACCGGCCAGGGGAATCAGCCCCAGCATTTT
CDR3: CASSTGQGNQPQHF

J: TRBJ1-5
size: .
V: TRBV19
D: .
DNA: TGTGCCAGTTCTCAGGAGGGGAATCAGCCCCAGCATTTT
CDR3: CASSQEGNQPQHF

J: TRBJ2-7
size: once
V: TRBV10-3
D: TRBD1
DNA: TGTGCCATCAGTGTGGCGGGACAGGGAGGCTCCTACGAGCAGTACTTC
CDR3: CAISVAGQGGSYEQYF

J: TRBJ2-3
size: .
V: TRBV10-1
D: TRBD1
DNA: TGCGCTACCGGGACAGGGGGCTCGGGGGCAGATACGCAGTATTTT
CDR3: CATGTGGSGADTQYF

J: TRBJ2-7
size: .
V: TRBV6-6
D: .
DNA: TGTGCCAGCAAGAAAGATAACGGTCCCTACGAGCAGTACTTC
CDR3: CASKKDNGPYEQYF

J: TRBJ1-4
size: .
V: TRBV19
D: .
DNA: TGTGCCAGTAAATTGACAGGAACTAATGAAAAACTGTTTTTT
CDR3: CASKLTGTNEKLFF

J: TRBJ1-1
size: once
V: TRBV2
D: .
DNA: TGTGCCAGCGTTCTAATTATGAACACTGAAGCTTTCTTT
CDR3: CASVLIMNTEAFF

J: TRBJ2-7
size: .
V: TRBV30
D: .
DNA: TGTGCCTGGAGGGGCGGGGGCACCTACGAGCAGTACTTC
CDR3: CAWRGGGTYEQYF

J: TRBJ2-3
size: .
V: TRBV2
D: .
DNA: TGTGCCAGCGTCACGGGCGGACAGAGCACAGATACGCAGTATTTT
CDR3: CASVTGGQSTDTQYF

J: TRBJ1-5
size: once
V: TRBV6-6
D: TRBD1
DNA: TGTGCCAGCAGTTTTACAGGGGATCAGCCCCAGCATTTT
CDR3: CASSFTGDQPQHF

J: TRBJ2-3
size: few
V: TRBV7-2
D: .
DNA: TGTGCCAGCAGCTTAGCGGCAGGGGCAGATACGCAGTATTTT
CDR3: CASSLAAGADTQYF

J: TRBJ1-1
size: few
V: TRBV7-2
D: .
DNA: TGTGCCAGCAGCTCGGTATGGAGAACTGAAGCTTTCTTT
CDR3: CASSSVWRTEAFF

J: TRBJ1-2
size: .
V: TRBV15
D: .
DNA: TGTGCCACCAGCAGACCCTCCACAGGGCCCAACTATGGCTACACCTTC
CDR3: CATSRPSTGPNYGYTF

J: TRBJ2-1
size: .
V: TRBV7-2
D: .
DNA: TGTGCCAGCAGCATCCCCCCTGACAATGAGCAGTTCTTC
CDR3: CASSIPPDNEQFF